The 13 T cell receptor beta chains below all came from one sample that was sequenced in a study of T-cell reconstitution after alpha-beta-depleted transplantation in children. As it was prepared, the TCRbeta library received unique molecular identifiers. TCRdb independently ran MiXCR on the PCR reads; one entry per CDR3 protein. The sample contains fewer than 85,000 distinct CDR3 sequences, roughly 14% of which appear only once. Here the sequenced sample was PBMCs, mostly from graft donor cells, taken 180 days after TCRalphabeta/CD19-depleted stem cell transplant. The receptors derive from a male patient aged 2-10 years who had a stem cell transplant for acute lymphoblastic leukemia, so the T cells may come from the graft donor.

This clonotype appeared a few times. The rearrangement joins TRBV21-1 to TRBJ1-1; the table's TRBD1 call for D was not verified on the DNA. TRBV21-1 is annotated as a pseudogene. The CDR3 is made up of 17 amino acids. As DNA, the CDR3 is TGTGCCAGCAGCAAAGAGGGAGTGGGGGGAGCCTCGCCTGAAGCTTTCTTT. The encoded protein is CASSKEGVGGASPEAFF.

J is TRBJ1-2 and V is TRBV12-3 or TRBV12-4, with D unresolved. CDR3 length: 12 amino acids. V was pared by 6 bases and J by 6 bases, with 11 bases between. The CDR3 sequence: CASRALKDGYTF. CDR3 bases: TGTGCCAGCAGGGCCCTGAAGGATGGCTACACCTTC.

This clonotype was recorded a few times. The gene calls are TRBV12-3 or TRBV12-4 and TRBJ1-1; tentatively, D is TRBD1 (6 bases). The CDR3 is 15 residues long. With 1 base removed from V and 5 bases from J, the gap between germline ends came to 14 bases. In nucleotides, the CDR3 is TGTGCCAGCAGTTTAGGAGGGGGGTTTTGGACTGAAGCTTTCTTT. It encodes CASSLGGGFWTEAFF.

In its sample, this clonotype was seen a few times. The chain joins TRBV12-3 or TRBV12-4 to TRBJ2-2; D is unclear. Trimming took 3 bases from V and 0 from J, leaving 11 bases between them. The CDR3 has 16 residues. CDR3 sequence (DNA): TGTGCCAGCAGTTTGGAGACGTACGCGAACACCGGGGAGCTGTTTTTT. Protein product: CASSLETYANTGELFF.

The chain links TRBV10-3 to TRBJ2-7, with D perhaps matching TRBD1 (5 bases). V was cut by 0 bases and J by 3 bases, with 15 bases left in between. CDR3 length: 16 amino acids. Germline values: CDR1 ENHRY, CDR2 SYGVKD. The CDR3, as DNA: TGTGCCATCAGTGAGTCGGGGCAGGGCAAACTCTACGAGCAGTACTTC. It is translated as CAISESGQGKLYEQYF.

This clonotype was recorded many times. The J gene is TRBJ2-7, the V gene TRBV7-2, with a weak D call TRBD1 (6 bases). This CDR3 is 12 amino acids long. V was cut by 3 bases and J by 7 bases, with 10 bases left in between. CDR1 and CDR2 from the germline V gene are SGHTA and FQGNSA. CDR3 bases: TGTGCCAGCAGCTTCGGGCAGGGGGAGCAGTACTTC. Its translation: CASSFGQGEQYF.

This clonotype came up a few times. CDR3 amino acids: CASSSLERVTDTQYF. CDR3 sequence (DNA): TGTGCCAGCAGTTCCCTGGAGAGGGTGACAGATACGCAGTATTTT. This sequence joins TRBV6-5 and TRBJ2-3; the D gene is possibly TRBD2 (5 bases). Germline values: CDR1 MNHEY, CDR2 SVGAGI. The CDR3 covers 15 residues. With 4 bases removed from V and 3 bases from J, the gap between germline ends came to 14 bases.

Many counts were recorded for this clonotype. The CDR3 is CASSRPPGTQYF. The CDR3 coding sequence is TGTGCCAGCAGCCGACCGCCAGGGACCCAGTACTTC. The chain combines TRBV7-2 with TRBJ2-5; unclear D gene. V lost 5 bases, J lost 7 bases, and 11 bases lay in between. The CDR3 sequence is 12 residues long. Per germline, CDR1 SGHTA and CDR2 FQGNSA. The full variable domain, in which reference TRBV7-2 and TRBJ2-5 provide the parts outside the CDR3, is GAGVSQSPSNKVTEKGKDVELRCDPISGHTALYWYRQSLGQGLEFLIYFQGNSAPDKSGLPSDRFSAERTGGSVSTLTIQRTQQEDSAVYLCASSRPPGTQYFGPGTRLLVL.

This clonotype turned up a few times. For the CDR3, the DNA is TGTGCCAGCAGCTTGGACATCCCCAAAAACATTCAGTACTTC. As protein: CASSLDIPKNIQYF. V usage is TRBV5-4 and J usage is TRBJ2-4; D ambiguous. In germline, CDR1 is SGHNT, CDR2 YYREEE (reference sequence). This CDR3 has 14 residues. Trimming left V 0 bases short and J 2 bases short, with 6 bases between.

The chain couples TRBV5-1 to TRBJ2-5, with TRBD2 matching over 10 bases. The CDR3 has 15 amino acids. V was pared by 5 bases and J by 1 base, with 5 bases of the junction left unmatched. Germline V gene data show CDR1 as SGHRS and CDR2 as YFSETQ. DNA of the CDR3: TGCGCCAGCAGGGCTAGCGGGAGTTTCCAAGAGACCCAGTACTTC. This codes for CASRASGSFQETQYF. The variable domain in full, with the rest retrieved from reference TRBV5-1 and TRBJ2-5, is KAGVTQTPRYLIKTRGQQVTLSCSPISGHRSVSWYQQTPGQGLQFLFEYFSETQRNKGNFPGRFSGRQFSNSRSEMNVSTLELGDSALYLCASRASGSFQETQYFGPGTRLLVL.

This clonotype was seen a few times. The chain uses TRBV5-5 and TRBJ2-7; TRBD1 aligns across 9 bases. V lost 6 bases, J lost 1 base, and 8 bases stayed unmatched. Germline assignment: CDR1 SGHKS and CDR2 YYEKEE (reference sequence). This CDR3 contains 15 residues. In nucleotides, the CDR3 is TGTGCCAGCATTGTCCCCGGGACAGGGTCCTACGAGCAGTACTTC. It translates to CASIVPGTGSYEQYF.

V and J are TRBV7-9 and TRBJ2-1; D is ambiguous. Germline V gene sequence: CDR1 SEHNR, CDR2 FQNEAQ (reference sequence). The CDR3 spans 11 residues. For the CDR3, the DNA is TGTGCAGATAGACGGCGCGATGAGCAGTTCTTC. It yields the protein CADRRRDEQFF.

This clonotype was seen a few times. CDR3 nucleotide sequence: TGTGCCAGCAGTGAAGAAAGGGGTTCCAAAAACATTCAGTACTTC. Its translation: CASSEERGSKNIQYF. The chain recombines TRBV6-1 with TRBJ2-4, with D maybe TRBD1 (5 bases). This CDR3 contains 15 residues. Germline values: CDR1 MNHNS, CDR2 SASEGT. V was trimmed by 1 base and J by 2 bases, leaving 9 bases between them.